The 7 T cell receptor beta chains below come from one sample, sequenced in a study of graft-versus-host responses after intestinal transplantation. Generated by immunoSEQ multiplex PCR, the TCRdb table keeps only in-frame clones and is missing some. The profile shows about 70,000 clones, about 90% of them singletons. No antigens are known for them. This specimen was unstimulated CD8+ T cells sorted from spleen or lymph node cells, taken before intestinal transplant. The origin of the receptors is a human donor who received an intestinal transplant.

V gene TRBV2 combines with J gene TRBJ2-1; D not resolved. The length of the CDR3 is 15 residues. V was shortened by 6 bases and J by 0 bases, with 12 bases between the two germline ends. Germline V gene lookup returns CDR1 SNHLY and CDR2 FYNNEI. CDR3 nucleotides: TGTGCCAGCAGGGCCAAAAAAATCTCCTACAATGAGCAGTTCTTC. Translated, it gives CASRAKKISYNEQFF. The full variable domain, with the rest looked up from reference TRBV2 and TRBJ2-1, is EPEVTQTPSHQVTQMGQEVILRCVPISNHLYFYWYRQILGQKVEFLVSFYNNEISEKSEIFDDQFSVERPDGSNFTLKIRSTKLEDSAMYFCASRAKKISYNEQFFGPGTRLTVL.

The chain links TRBV6-5 to TRBJ1-1, with 8 nucleotides matching TRBD1. The CDR3 spans 15 residues. Germline loops: CDR1 MNHEY, CDR2 SVGAGI. V trimming: 6 bases; J trimming: 2 bases; junction bases outside the gene matches: 8. CDR3 region: CASSLRTGPNTEAFF. CDR3 nucleotides: TGTGCCAGCAGCCTAAGGACAGGGCCTAACACTGAAGCTTTCTTT.

The V and J genes are TRBV6-5 and TRBJ1-2; no clear D. The CDR3 is made up of 12 amino acids. V was trimmed by 10 bases and J by 1 base, leaving 10 bases between them. Germline CDR1 and CDR2: MNHEY and SVGAGI. The chain's CDR3 is CATFRGNYGYTF. The CDR3 DNA reads TGTGCCACCTTCCGGGGTAACTATGGCTACACCTTC.

V gene TRBV19 combines with J gene TRBJ1-2, with 10 bases aligning to TRBD1. The V segment lost 5 bases and the J segment 6 bases; nucleotides outside the gene matches: 9. Germline values: CDR1 LNHDA, CDR2 SQIVND (reference sequence). There are 15 residues in the CDR3. The CDR3 region is CASSPRDRGFNGYTF. DNA of the CDR3: TGTGCCAGTAGTCCCCGGGACAGGGGTTTTAATGGCTACACCTTC.

The sample holds one count of this clone. The chain is built from TRBV2 and TRBJ2-1; a possible D gene is TRBD2 (6 bases). Germline lookup yields CDR1 SNHLY and CDR2 FYNNEI. The CDR3 length is 15 residues. Deletions cut 6 bases from V and 0 bases from J, with 12 bases between. The CDR3 spells CASRQDGSSYNEQFF. The CDR3 nucleotides read TGTGCCAGCAGACAGGACGGGAGCTCCTACAATGAGCAGTTCTTC.

The rearrangement joins TRBV7-9 to TRBJ1-1; D is possibly TRBD1 (5 bases). V was clipped by 3 bases and J by 5 bases, with 13 bases between them. Germline CDR1 is SEHNR and CDR2 is FQNEAQ (reference sequence). The CDR3 runs to 14 residues. The CDR3 DNA is TGTGCCAGCAGCTTGCAGCGGGGGGATACTGAAGCTTTCTTT. Translating gives CASSLQRGDTEAFF.

The V call is TRBV5-4, the J call TRBJ2-4; D possibly corresponds to TRBD2 (6 bases). Per germline, CDR1 SGHNT and CDR2 YYREEE (reference sequence). Between the trimmed V and J ends, which lost 2 bases and 5 bases, there was a span of 14 bases. The CDR3 consists of 15 residues. CDR3 loop: CASSFGGGGENIQYF. In nucleotides, the CDR3 is TGTGCCAGCAGCTTCGGGGGTGGTGGGGAAAACATTCAGTACTTC.